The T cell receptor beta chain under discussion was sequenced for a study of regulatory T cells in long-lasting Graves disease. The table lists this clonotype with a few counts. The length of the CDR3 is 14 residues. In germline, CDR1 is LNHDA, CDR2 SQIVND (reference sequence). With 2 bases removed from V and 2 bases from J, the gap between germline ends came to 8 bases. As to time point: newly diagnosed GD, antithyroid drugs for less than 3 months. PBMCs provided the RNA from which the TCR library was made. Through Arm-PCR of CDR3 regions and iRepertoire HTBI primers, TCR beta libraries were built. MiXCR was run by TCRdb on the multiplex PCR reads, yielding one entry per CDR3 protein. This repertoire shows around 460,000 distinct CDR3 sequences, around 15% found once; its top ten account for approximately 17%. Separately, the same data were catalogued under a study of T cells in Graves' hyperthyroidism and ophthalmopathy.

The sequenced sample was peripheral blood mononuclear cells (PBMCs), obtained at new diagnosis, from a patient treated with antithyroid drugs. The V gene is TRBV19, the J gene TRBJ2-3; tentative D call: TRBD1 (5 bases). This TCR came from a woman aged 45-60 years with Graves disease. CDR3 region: CASSIQGHTDTQYF. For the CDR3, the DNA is TGTGCCAGTAGTATACAGGGCCACACAGATACGCAGTATTTT.